In its sample, the clone carrying this T cell receptor (beta chain) was seen once. Its antigen is undetermined. The data originate from a study of shared clonotypes between healthy human individuals. Per germline, CDR1 LNHNV and CDR2 YYDKDF (reference sequence). This CDR3 spans 16 amino acids. V lost 0 bases and J 1 base, leaving 11 bases between the germline ends. Overall study findings and caveats: There were few donors, and this limited the genetic and exposure-history diversity represented. The study found approximately 5% of naive CD4 clonotypes shared across a handful of donors. Naive subsets tended to show greater estimated richness than memory subsets.

The genomic DNA of each subset was split evenly across several immunoSEQ plates. Using immunoSEQ multiplex PCR, the repertoire was profiled, and TCRdb retains in-frame clones only, with some absent. This sample carries 550,000 to 800,000 clones, around 90% of them seen once, and the ten largest clones take 34%. What was sequenced was memory CD8+ T cells from PBMCs. The subset was: CD45RO+ cells pooled with CCR7-negative TemRA cells. This clonotype was obtained from a man younger than 35 in good health. Some clones in this sample may be carry-over from other donors' samples. The chain combines TRBV15 with TRBJ2-3; D perhaps matches TRBD2 (5 bases). CDR3 DNA sequence: TGTGCCACCAGCAGAGAGTCCCTAGCTCGCACAGATACGCAGTATTTT. Translating gives CATSRESLARTDTQYF.